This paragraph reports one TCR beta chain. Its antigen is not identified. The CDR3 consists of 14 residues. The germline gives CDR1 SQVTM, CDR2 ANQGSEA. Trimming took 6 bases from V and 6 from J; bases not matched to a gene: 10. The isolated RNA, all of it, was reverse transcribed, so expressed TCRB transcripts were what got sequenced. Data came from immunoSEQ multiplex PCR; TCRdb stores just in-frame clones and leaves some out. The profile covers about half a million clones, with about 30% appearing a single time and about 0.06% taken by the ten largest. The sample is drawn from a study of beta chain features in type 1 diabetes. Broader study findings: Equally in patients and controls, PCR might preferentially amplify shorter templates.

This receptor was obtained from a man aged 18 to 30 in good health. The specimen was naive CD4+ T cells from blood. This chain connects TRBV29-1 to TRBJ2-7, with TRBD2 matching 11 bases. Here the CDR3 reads CSVAGLAGGSEQYF. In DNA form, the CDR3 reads TGCAGCGTCGCCGGGCTAGCGGGAGGAAGCGAGCAGTACTTC.